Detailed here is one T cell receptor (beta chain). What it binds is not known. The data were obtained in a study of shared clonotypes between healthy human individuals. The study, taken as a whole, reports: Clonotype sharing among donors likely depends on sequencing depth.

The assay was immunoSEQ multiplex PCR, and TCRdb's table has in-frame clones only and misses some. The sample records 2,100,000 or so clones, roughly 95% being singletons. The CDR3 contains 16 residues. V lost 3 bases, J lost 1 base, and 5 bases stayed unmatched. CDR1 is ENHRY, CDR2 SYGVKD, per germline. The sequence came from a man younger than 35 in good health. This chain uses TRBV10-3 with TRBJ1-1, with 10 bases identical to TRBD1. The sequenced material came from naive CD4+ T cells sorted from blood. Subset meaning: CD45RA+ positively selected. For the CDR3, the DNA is TGTGCCATCAGTGATGGGACAGGGGCCGGGAACACTGAAGCTTTCTTT. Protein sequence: CAISDGTGAGNTEAFF.